Below, 8 T cell receptor beta chains from the same sample are listed, as sequenced in a study of blood T cell repertoires in COVID-19. The method was immunoSEQ multiplex PCR; TCRdb's version includes in-frame clones alone and lacks a portion of them. The repertoire holds about 220,000 clones, with 82% as singletons. Material: PBMCs or T cells enriched from blood (not recorded which). The receptors were gathered from a woman aged 55 to 70 who had recovered from COVID-19.

The chain uses TRBV5-5 and TRBJ1-2; 9 bases are a match to TRBD1. V gave up 0 bases and J gave up 7 bases; unmatched junction bases: 7. The CDR3 sequence is 15 residues long. Germline V lookup: CDR1 SGHKS, CDR2 YYEKEE (reference sequence). Here the CDR3 reads CASSLVAQGAGGYTF. Here the CDR3 DNA reads TGTGCCAGCAGCTTGGTTGCACAGGGGGCGGGTGGCTACACCTTC. Together with reference TRBV5-5 and TRBJ1-2, the CDR3 gives the full variable domain: DAGVTQSPTHLIKTRGQQVTLRCSPISGHKSVSWYQQVLGQGPQFIFQYYEKEERGRGNFPDRFSARQFPNYSSELNVNALLLGDSALYLCASSLVAQGAGGYTFGSGTRLTVV.

CDR3 coding DNA: TGCGCCAGCAGCTTGGGCACAGGGCTTCACGAGCAGTACTTC. Translating gives CASSLGTGLHEQYF. The rearrangement links TRBV5-1 to TRBJ2-7, with D perhaps matching TRBD1 (6 bases). The V end lost 0 bases, the J end lost 5 bases, and 12 bases lay between the germline ends. This CDR3 is 14 amino acids long. Germline assignment: CDR1 SGHRS and CDR2 YFSETQ.

This chain links TRBV11-2 with TRBJ2-2; D possibly corresponds to TRBD2 (6 bases). This CDR3 has 14 residues. Looked up from germline, CDR1 is SGHAT and CDR2 is FQNNGV. The V end lost 5 bases, the J end lost 1 base, and 8 bases lay between the germline ends. As DNA, the CDR3 is TGTGCCAGCAGCATGGGACTGAACACCGGGGAGCTGTTTTTT. Translation: CASSMGLNTGELFF.

The J gene is TRBJ2-7, the V gene TRBV5-1; 8 positions match TRBD2. V was pared by 5 bases and J by 0 bases, with 4 bases of the junction left unmatched. Germline V gene sequence: CDR1 SGHRS, CDR2 YFSETQ. The CDR3 length is 14 residues. CDR3 sequence: CASRAGGSSYEQYF. The CDR3, as DNA: TGCGCCAGCAGGGCGGGGGGAAGCTCCTACGAGCAGTACTTC.

The rearrangement joins TRBV11-2 to TRBJ1-4; the D gene is possibly TRBD1 (5 bases). Trimming removed 5 bases at V and 0 bases at J, with 19 bases between. The CDR3 runs 18 residues. Germline CDR1 is SGHAT and CDR2 is FQNNGV. CDR3 nucleotides: TGTGCCAGCAGCCCAAGACATGGACAAGTTGCAACTAATGAAAAACTGTTTTTT. Translating gives CASSPRHGQVATNEKLFF.

This clone has a handful of counts. The chain employs TRBV6-5 and TRBJ1-2; D unresolved. V was shortened by 7 bases and J by 3 bases, with 9 bases between the two germline ends. The CDR3 is 12 residues long. CDR1 is MNHEY and CDR2 is SVGAGI in the germline V gene. The CDR3 nucleotides are TGTGCCAGCATCGGGTTGGACTATGGCTACACCTTC. Its protein is CASIGLDYGYTF.

The rearrangement links TRBV2 to TRBJ1-5; the match to TRBD1 covers 8 bases. Germline CDR1 reads SNHLY; CDR2 reads FYNNEI. V was clipped by 7 bases and J by 2 bases; unmatched bases: 13. The CDR3 extends over 17 amino acids. The CDR3 reads CASIKEGQGGGNQPQHF. DNA of the CDR3: TGTGCCAGCATCAAGGAAGGACAGGGTGGAGGCAATCAGCCCCAGCATTTT.

For this clone: This CDR3 is also generated by other DNA sequences in the sample. The V call is TRBV4-3, the J call TRBJ2-5; possible D gene TRBD2, 5 bases. This CDR3 has 14 amino acids. The germline V gene encodes CDR1 LGHNA and CDR2 YSLEER. Trimming cost V 0 bases and J 5 bases, with 10 bases left between them. The CDR3 bases are TGCGCCAGCAGCCAAGATACTAGTAGGGAGACCCAGTACTTC. It translates to CASSQDTSRETQYF.